Sequencing of this TCR beta chain was carried out in a study of blood T cell repertoires in COVID-19. Profiling relied on immunoSEQ multiplex PCR, and the TCRdb table lists in-frame clones only, not all of them. Of 140,000 to 150,000 clones in the sample, approximately 80% were seen once. Germline V lookup: CDR1 SQVTM, CDR2 ANQGSEA. The CDR3 extends over 13 amino acids. Trimming cost V 5 bases and J 6 bases; bases outside gene matches: 3. The specimen was peripheral blood. The receptor was derived from a man in his sixties with active or convalescent COVID-19. The chain combines TRBV29-1 with TRBJ2-3, with TRBD2 matching 12 bases. In DNA, the CDR3 is TGCAGCGTTCGTGGACTAGCGGGGGATACGCAGTATTTT. Its protein is CSVRGLAGDTQYF.